This TCR beta chain was retrieved from a study of T-cell memory formation after mild COVID-19. Trimming took 2 bases from V and 5 from J, leaving 18 bases between them. There are 16 residues in the CDR3. CDR1 is MGHDK and CDR2 is SYGVNS in the germline V gene. One entry per CDR3 protein results from TCRdb running MiXCR on the 5' RACE reads. The data show 300,000 to 400,000 distinct CDR3 sequences, around 13% seen once. As regards this clonotype: What it binds is unknown.

Study findings and constraints: There was a balanced CD4/CD8 profile in clones contracting day 15 to 85, and later expanders leaned CD4+. Whether second-wave clones peaking at day 37 were SARS-CoV-2 specific went unconfirmed.

The TCR was taken from a man aged 18 to 29 who had mild COVID-19 (a few samples of this study predate the infection). Cell type and time point are not known. The chain couples TRBV25-1 to TRBJ2-5; the D gene could be TRBD1 or TRBD2 (5 bases each). Specimen: PBMCs or a T cell subset sorted from them (not recorded which). The CDR3 bases are TGTGCCAGCAGTGAACGGGGCGTCTCCCTGGGGGAGACCCAGTACTTC. It is translated as CASSERGVSLGETQYF.